The clone carrying this TCR beta chain was found a few times. The antigen is unknown. CDR1 and CDR2 (germline): MGHDK, SYGVNS. This CDR3 has 13 amino acids. V dropped 6 bases and J dropped 4 bases, with 12 bases sitting between them. Unique molecular identifiers were incorporated into the prepared TCRbeta library. MiXCR, run by TCRdb on the PCR reads, gives a single entry per CDR3 protein. The data hold about 980,000 distinct CDR3 sequences, with about 29% observed a single time. The record originates from a study of T-cell reconstitution after alpha-beta-depleted transplantation in children. General study points: TCRbeta diversity was high at day 60 in some patients (a result of surviving recipient T cells and thymic progenitors).

The sequences come from PBMCs, mostly from graft donor cells, collected 360 days after TCRalphabeta/CD19-depleted stem cell transplant. The receptor comes from a boy less than two years old who had a stem cell transplant for SCID, so the T cells may come from the graft donor. The rearrangement joins TRBV25-1 to TRBJ2-5, with D perhaps TRBD2 (5 bases). The CDR3 here is CASRILGLETQYF. CDR3 nucleotide sequence: TGTGCCAGCAGGATACTAGGCTTAGAGACCCAGTACTTC.